This is a list of T cell receptor beta chains from one sample in a study of T cell responses to AZD1222 COVID-19 vaccine. Method: immunoSEQ multiplex PCR; TCRdb's copy keeps in-frame clones and lacks some. The data contain around 20,000 clones, 84% of them singletons. The specimen comprised peripheral blood, sampled 28 days after the second AZD1222 dose. Source of these receptors: an adult who received the AZD1222 COVID-19 vaccine. CDR3s include the opening cysteine and the closing phenylalanine or tryptophan. The order of the fields is clone size, J gene, V gene, D gene, CDR3 protein, CDR3 DNA. The D gene is left open where the match is weak. Not every row has a clone size; where given, it reads once, few, many or a size class.

few,TRBJ2-1,TRBV7-2,NA,CASSLVTEPYNEQFF,TGTGCCAGCAGCTTAGTTACTGAACCGTACAATGAGCAGTTCTTC
NA,TRBJ1-1,TRBV28,NA,CASSPPRDVGTEAFF,TGTGCCAGCAGTCCCCCCAGGGACGTTGGAACTGAAGCTTTCTTT
NA,TRBJ1-1,TRBV10-1,TRBD1,CASGRQGGTEAFF,TGCGCCAGCGGTAGACAGGGGGGAACTGAAGCTTTCTTT
NA,TRBJ2-7,TRBV3-1/TRBV3-2,NA,CASSQRGAGRAAEQYF,TGTGCCAGCAGCCAGAGGGGGGCGGGGAGGGCGGCCGAGCAGTACTTC
NA,TRBJ2-7,TRBV5-1,NA,CASSLAQITSSYEQYF,TGCGCCAGCAGCTTGGCGCAGATAACGAGCTCCTACGAGCAGTACTTC
NA,TRBJ1-2,TRBV28,NA,CASRGVDGYTF,TGTGCCAGCAGGGGCGTAGATGGCTACACCTTC
few,TRBJ2-7,TRBV5-5,TRBD1,CASSSLWDRGRDEQYF,TGTGCCAGCAGCTCGCTTTGGGACAGGGGGCGCGACGAGCAGTACTTC
NA,TRBJ2-7,TRBV15,NA,CATSRDYSYEQYF,TGTGCCACCAGCAGAGACTACAGCTACGAGCAGTACTTC
NA,TRBJ2-5,TRBV2,NA,CASSLYQETQYF,TGTGCCAGCAGTCTGTACCAAGAGACCCAGTACTTC
NA,TRBJ1-3,TRBV19,TRBD1,CASSPSGQGGGNTIYF,TGTGCCAGTAGCCCAAGCGGACAGGGGGGAGGAAACACCATATATTTT
NA,TRBJ1-2,TRBV5-1,TRBD1,CASSWGTESNYGYTF,TGCGCCAGCAGCTGGGGGACAGAGAGTAACTATGGCTACACCTTC
NA,TRBJ2-7,TRBV9,NA,CASSPRTGSAEQYF,TGTGCCAGCAGCCCGAGGACTGGGTCGGCGGAGCAGTACTTC
once,TRBJ1-2,TRBV28,NA,CASTREGFSGYTF,TGTGCCAGCACCCGGGAGGGGTTCAGCGGCTACACCTTC
NA,TRBJ1-6,TRBV18,NA,CASSPIRERENSPLHF,TGTGCCAGCTCACCAATTCGGGAGAGAGAGAATTCACCCCTCCACTTT
NA,TRBJ2-7,TRBV7-2,TRBD2,CASSLAGGYIYEQYF,TGTGCCAGCAGCTTAGCGGGAGGGTACATTTACGAGCAGTACTTC
NA,TRBJ2-7,TRBV6-5,NA,CASSYHGPERVEQYF,TGTGCCAGCAGTTACCACGGGCCCGAACGGGTCGAGCAGTACTTC
NA,TRBJ2-6,TRBV28,TRBD1,CASSRAGQGGSGANVLTF,TGTGCCAGCAGTCGAGCGGGACAGGGAGGTTCTGGGGCCAACGTCCTGACTTTC
NA,TRBJ2-7,TRBV7-2,TRBD1,CASSSDRGTYEQYF,TGTGCCAGCAGCTCCGACAGGGGGACCTACGAGCAGTACTTC
few,TRBJ2-7,TRBV6-6,TRBD2,CASSPGLAGRRSYEQYF,TGTGCCAGCAGTCCGGGACTAGCGGGACGAAGATCCTACGAGCAGTACTTC
NA,TRBJ1-6,TRBV28,NA,CATLSRDFYNSPLHF,TGTGCCACCCTCTCCCGGGACTTTTATAATTCACCCCTCCACTTT
NA,TRBJ2-7,TRBV19,TRBD1,CASSGTGRAYEQYF,TGTGCCAGTAGCGGGACAGGGCGCGCCTACGAGCAGTACTTC
NA,TRBJ2-7,TRBV9,TRBD1,CASSVEQGAPEQYF,TGTGCCAGCAGCGTAGAACAGGGGGCGCCCGAGCAGTACTTC
NA,TRBJ2-7,TRBV6-5,NA,CASSSQGKEQYF,TGTGCCAGCAGTTCGCAGGGGAAGGAGCAGTACTTC
NA,TRBJ1-6,TRBV2,TRBD1,CATSTARDRGISPLHF,TGTGCCACCAGCACGGCCCGGGACAGGGGGATATCACCCCTCCACTTT
NA,TRBJ2-7,TRBV2,NA,CASSEGPLNSYEQYF,TGTGCCAGCAGTGAGGGGCCCTTAAACTCCTACGAGCAGTACTTC
NA,TRBJ1-2,TRBV7-9,NA,CASSRQVPYGYTF,TGTGCCAGCAGCAGGCAGGTACCCTATGGCTACACCTTC
NA,TRBJ2-5,TRBV7-2,NA,CASSLVGTVETQYF,TGTGCCAGCAGCTTAGTAGGGACGGTGGAGACCCAGTACTTC
NA,TRBJ1-2,TRBV6-1,TRBD1,CASSEGRKGQGNGGYTF,TGTGCCAGCAGTGAAGGTAGAAAGGGACAGGGAAACGGTGGCTACACCTTC
NA,TRBJ1-1,TRBV9,NA,CASGAGGPYTEAFF,TGTGCCAGCGGGGCGGGGGGGCCGTACACTGAAGCTTTCTTT